This T cell receptor beta chain was sequenced for a study of blood T cell repertoires in COVID-19. The overall study: T cells, B-cell-depleted T cells, or PBMCs provided the cDNA or gDNA that served as material.

Original analysis: Amplification of reference gene primers was used by the study to estimate nucleated cell counts. Sequencing used immunoSEQ multiplex PCR; TCRdb keeps in-frame clones, though not all of them. Clone size and the V and J calls come from that table; the DNA yielded D and trimming. The sample gives more than 200,000 clones, around 88% of which show up once; 5% to 6.5% is in the top ten. The germline V gene has CDR1 DFQATT and CDR2 SNEGSKA (reference sequence). The CDR3 loop spans 16 amino acids. The V gene lost 3 bases and the J gene lost 2 bases, with 17 bases spanning the gap. The receptor's source is a woman aged 25 to 39 with COVID-19, enrolled during active disease. The V gene is TRBV20-1, the J gene TRBJ1-3, with D perhaps matching TRBD1 (6 bases). Sample: peripheral blood. In DNA form, the CDR3 reads TGCAGTGCTAGTCCTCCAGACAGGACGGCTGGAAACACCATATATTTT. Protein: CSASPPDRTAGNTIYF.